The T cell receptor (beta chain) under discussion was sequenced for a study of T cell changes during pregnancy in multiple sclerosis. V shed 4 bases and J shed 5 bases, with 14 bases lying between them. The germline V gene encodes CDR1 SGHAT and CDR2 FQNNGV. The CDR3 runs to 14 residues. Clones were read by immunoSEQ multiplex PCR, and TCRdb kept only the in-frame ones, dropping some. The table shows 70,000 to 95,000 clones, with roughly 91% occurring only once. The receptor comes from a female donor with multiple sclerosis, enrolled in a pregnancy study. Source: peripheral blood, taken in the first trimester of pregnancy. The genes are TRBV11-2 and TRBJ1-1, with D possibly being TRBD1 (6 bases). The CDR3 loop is CASSWDIQGTEAFF. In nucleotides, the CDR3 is TGTGCCAGCAGCTGGGACATTCAGGGTACTGAAGCTTTCTTT.